This T cell receptor beta chain was identified during a study of Graves' ophthalmopathy and Graves' hyperthyroidism. Overall study: Investigators collected peripheral blood at initial diagnosis, before any treatment was given.

Transcripts of RNA were the source for amplifying TCR beta CDR3 regions. Second-round multiplex PCR came after first-round RT-PCR with HTBI primers. One entry per CDR3 protein results from TCRdb running MiXCR on the multiplex PCR reads. This sample yields under 400,000 distinct CDR3 sequences, of which around a sixth are seen a single time; over 9% belongs to the top ten. The CDR3 consists of 14 residues. Trimming removed 7 bases from V and 1 base from J, with 14 bases in between. The V gene's germline CDR1 is MNHNS and CDR2 SASEGT. Every ophthalmopathy donor presented moderate-to-severe activity, CAS ≥3, NOSPECS ≥4 and duration under 3 months. Ineligible for inclusion were patients with other autoimmune diseases, uncontrolled infections, pregnancy or lactation. Clinical symptoms, serum thyroxine, TRAb, thyroid ultrasound and orbital computed tomography were relied on for diagnosis.

The chain uses TRBV6-1 and TRBJ2-7, with D perhaps TRBD2 (6 bases). Sequencing was carried out using peripheral blood. This TCR derives from an adult man with Graves' ophthalmopathy. CDR3 DNA: TGTGCCAGCACTCAAGGGGCGGGATCCTACGAGCAGTACTTC. Translation: CASTQGAGSYEQYF.